These 5 T cell receptor beta chains share one sample of origin, sequenced in a study of early T cells in non-severe SARS-CoV-2 infection. TCRdb re-analysed the 5' RACE reads in MiXCR, keeping a single row per CDR3 protein. The data hold 68,000 or so distinct CDR3 sequences, with roughly 13% observed a single time. Sequenced sample: whole blood. The receptors here all came from an adult who was a healthcare worker with PCR-confirmed SARS-CoV-2 infection or an uninfected control (not recorded which).

This rearrangement joins TRBV20-1 to TRBJ1-1; 8 bases line up with TRBD1. CDR1 DFQATT and CDR2 SNEGSKA come from the germline V gene (reference sequence). The junction had 1 base not matched to a gene; V was cut back by 0 bases and J by 4 bases. The CDR3 has 13 amino acids. For the CDR3, the DNA is TGCAGTGCTAGAGACAGGGGGCCCACTGAAGCTTTCTTT. Amino acids: CSARDRGPTEAFF.

The V and J genes are TRBV5-1 and TRBJ2-3; D is perhaps TRBD2 (7 bases). V was shortened by 4 bases and J by 1 base, with 16 bases between the two germline ends. Germline values: CDR1 SGHRS, CDR2 YFSETQ. The CDR3 contains 16 residues. CDR3 sequence: CASSPIGGRGTDTQYF. The CDR3 nucleotides are TGCGCCAGCAGCCCTATCGGGGGGCGGGGCACAGATACGCAGTATTTT.

This clonotype was detected only a few times. For the CDR3, the DNA is TGCAGCGTTGTAAGGGATGATGGCTACACCTTC. The encoded protein is CSVVRDDGYTF. This chain uses TRBV29-1 with TRBJ1-2; D gene ambiguous. Germline V CDR1 and CDR2: SQVTM, ANQGSEA. V was cut by 4 bases and J by 6 bases, with 9 bases left in between. The CDR3 has 11 residues.

This clonotype has just a few counts. The gene calls are TRBV2 and TRBJ2-1; D call uncertain. This CDR3 has 13 amino acids. Trimming removed 2 bases from V and 4 bases from J, with 6 bases in between. CDR1 is SNHLY and CDR2 is FYNNEI in the germline V gene. The CDR3 nucleotides are TGTGCCAGCAGTGAACACGGATACAATGAGCAGTTCTTC. The encoded protein is CASSEHGYNEQFF. The full variable domain, in which reference TRBV2 and TRBJ2-1 provide the parts outside the CDR3, is EPEVTQTPSHQVTQMGQEVILRCVPISNHLYFYWYRQILGQKVEFLVSFYNNEISEKSEIFDDQFSVERPDGSNFTLKIRSTKLEDSAMYFCASSEHGYNEQFFGPGTRLTVL.

This clonotype was detected only a few times. The chain carries TRBV5-5 and TRBJ2-7; perhaps TRBD1 as D (6 bases). The germline V gene encodes CDR1 SGHKS and CDR2 YYEKEE (reference sequence). The ends were cut back, 4 bases at V and 9 bases at J, with 17 bases in the middle. The CDR3 has 13 residues. The CDR3 nucleotides are TGTGCCAGCAGCGGGGCCCCACAGGGTCGGCAGTACTTC. This encodes CASSGAPQGRQYF.